This T cell receptor beta chain derives from a study of T cells after yellow fever vaccination. Study-wide context: Fractions of low cell number were prepared using SMART-Seq v4 Ultra Low Input. Study results and caveats: Weaker, the secondary response had a peak occurring faster, on day 5 versus 15. Highly abundant clonotypes carried over from the bulk population could end up in FACS-sorted repertoires as contaminants. Most primary-vaccination clones reappeared after the booster (about 95% CD4, about 88% CD8).

Unmatched junction bases numbered 8, after V lost 8 bases and J lost 7 bases. Germline loops: CDR1 MNHEY, CDR2 SVGAGI. The CDR3 covers 13 residues. This clonotype was seen a handful of times. No antigen is known for it. Via MiXCR, TCRdb re-called the 5' RACE reads, giving one row per CDR3 protein. The data hold nearly 300,000 distinct CDR3 sequences, with 8.7% observed a single time. Material: CD4+ T cells sorted from PBMCs, obtained 5 days after the yellow fever booster vaccination. This chain joins TRBV6-5 and TRBJ2-1, with 7 bases matching TRBD1. The TCR was taken from a man younger than 30 who received the YFV17D yellow fever vaccine. The CDR3 DNA follows: TGTGCCAGCTCAGACAGGGTTCGGAATGAGCAGTTCTTC. This translates into CASSDRVRNEQFF.